The following is a TCR beta chain sequence with its context. Antigen: not known. The V gene lost 4 bases and the J gene lost 5 bases, with 14 bases spanning the gap. This CDR3 is 14 amino acids long. The germline CDR1 and CDR2 sequences are MGHRA and YSYEKL. The sample belongs to a study of cytotoxic CD8 clonotypes in ibrutinib-treated CLL. Study in general: The group held 10 to 11 relapsed/refractory and 15 treatment-naive patients, with around 18 IGHV unmutated. Study results and limitations: Circulating CD8+ T-cell counts were tracked by baseline clonality, which exceeded that of age-matched healthy donors. Public clonotypes occurred uncommonly; on treatment, they contracted or remained stable.

Frozen PBMC stocks contributed around 1.8 micrograms of genomic DNA to the TCR beta libraries. The method was immunoSEQ multiplex PCR; TCRdb's version includes in-frame clones alone and lacks a portion of them. Here the sample spans around 160,000 clones, more than 65% being singletons. The gene calls are TRBV4-1 and TRBJ2-5; possibly TRBD2 for D (5 bases). The source is a human donor with chronic lymphocytic leukemia. Sample: PBMCs, taken after 12 months of ibrutinib treatment. The CDR3 region has the DNA TGCGCCAGCAGCCCCTCGGGGTTAGGGGAGACCCAGTACTTC. Amino acids: CASSPSGLGETQYF.